Described below is a single T cell receptor beta chain sequence and its context. Its antigen specificity is not known. No much larger clone exists at a distance of one base, and base qualities are not known. The CDR3 spans 19 residues, from the cysteine through the phenylalanine. Only CDR3 DNA is held: 57 bases, read in frame from base 1. V ends up 2 bases short and J 0 bases short, with an unmatched junction base count of 10. The germline V gene sets CDR1 to KGHSH and CDR2 to LQKENI. These data belong to a study of blood T cells in healthy people across ages (dated by TCRdb to the mid-2010s). For the study in its entirety: Template switching captured roughly one uniquely barcoded TCR beta cDNA molecule per two T cells in model experiments. Using deep sequencing normalized with unique cDNA molecular identifiers, the study measured how TCR beta repertoire diversity changes with age. Donors were grouped into four age groups: young (average about 15 years), middle-aged (around 39), aged (62) and long-lived (over 80). To avoid experimental bias, donors of different ages were randomly spread across the sequencing lanes. The study analyzed two additional independent replicas of 1 million unique cDNA reads from the same blood draw for two donors, one aged 18 to 29 and one aged 80 or older. What the work shows at the level of the full study, not this receptor alone: A strong correlation was found between observed TCR beta diversity and the percentage of naive T cells measured by flow cytometry. The long-lived group showed more naive CD4+ T cells, fewer expanded clones and increased TCR diversity than the aged group, suggesting age selection. Because the CMV infection status of the donors was unknown, age-related changes in expanded clonotypes may potentially have been confounded. Estimates of total diversity based on one million sequenced T cells were considered lower bounds and underestimates. Because profiling used bulk unsorted PBMCs, naive and antigen-experienced compartments could not be compared conclusively. As age increased, observed TCR beta diversity per million T cells dropped in a roughly linear way, and a significant reduction was already evident by age 40.

Donors were approximately 42 systemically healthy Caucasian individuals from Russia aged roughly 6 to 90 years. Roughly 10 milliliters of peripheral blood were collected from each donor into EDTA-treated Vacutainer tubes. PBMCs were isolated by Ficoll-Paque density-gradient centrifugation, with at least 7 million obtained per sample. Trizol reagent was used to extract total RNA from PBMCs, with at least 5.5 micrograms per sample. The percentages of naive CD45RAhigh/CD27high T cells were determined by flow cytometry on a PBMC aliquot from every donor. Receptor libraries were prepared by 5' RACE. These reads were obtained on an Illumina HiSeq 2500. A second PCR of roughly 7 to 12 cycles was performed with a sample-barcoded 5' primer and a J-beta primer mix. A template-switch 5' adaptor carrying 12 random nucleotides introduced a unique molecular identifier onto each TCR beta cDNA molecule. Each sample yielded at least 2.5 million CDR3-containing paired-end reads. The Mint cDNA synthesis kit, primed by a TRBC-specific oligonucleotide, was used to synthesize first-strand cDNA from all RNA. After uracil-DNA glycosylase treatment, a first 18-cycle PCR used universal primers M1SS and BC2_uni_R on all cDNA. The authors' pipeline ran thus. Normalization of each sample was performed by random selection of 1 million high-quality reads, each carrying a distinct molecular identifier. Instead of being binned into consensus sequences, reads with shared molecular identifiers were discarded. MiTCR, run with a Q25 quality threshold and the strictest error-elimination algorithm, handled CDR3 identification, clonotype clustering and error correction. A nonparametric unseen species model with Euler transformation was used to estimate a lower bound on total TCR beta diversity. TCRdb applied fastp at Q25 and MiXCR to the public reads, then kept only in-frame beta chains. Every entry covers one CDR3 protein and lists the most common genes and DNA from its rows. TCRdb, rather than the study authors, made the V and J calls. Across this sample there are 1.5 million to 2 million distinct CDR3 sequences, with 28% seen only once. 6.5% to 8.5% of the sample is in the top ten clones.

The V gene is TRBV18 and the J gene is TRBJ2-6, with 7 central nucleotides matching TRBD1. Material: blood. This sequence originates from a woman under 40 in good health. The DNA reads TGTGCCAGCTCACCAACAATGGACCCAGGGGGCTCTGGGGCCAACGTCCTGACTTTC. It specifies CASSPTMDPGGSGANVLTF.